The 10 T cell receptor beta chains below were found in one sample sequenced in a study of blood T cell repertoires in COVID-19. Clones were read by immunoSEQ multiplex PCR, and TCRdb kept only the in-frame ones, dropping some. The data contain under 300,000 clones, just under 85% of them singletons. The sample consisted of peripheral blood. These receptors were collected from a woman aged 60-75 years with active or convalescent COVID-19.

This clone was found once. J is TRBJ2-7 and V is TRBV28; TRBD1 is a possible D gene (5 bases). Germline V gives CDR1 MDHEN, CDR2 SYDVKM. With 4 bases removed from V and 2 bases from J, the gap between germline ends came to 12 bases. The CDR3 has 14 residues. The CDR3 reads CASSWAGFPYEQYV. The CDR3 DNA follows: TGTGCCAGCAGTTGGGCAGGGTTCCCCTACGAGCAGTACGTC.

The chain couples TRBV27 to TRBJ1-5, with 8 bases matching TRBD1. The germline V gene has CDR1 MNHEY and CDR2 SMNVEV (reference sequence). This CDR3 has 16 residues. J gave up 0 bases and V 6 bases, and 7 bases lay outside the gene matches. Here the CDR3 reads CASRPTGGNSNQPQHF. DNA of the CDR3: TGTGCCAGCAGGCCCACAGGGGGAAATAGCAATCAGCCCCAGCATTTT.

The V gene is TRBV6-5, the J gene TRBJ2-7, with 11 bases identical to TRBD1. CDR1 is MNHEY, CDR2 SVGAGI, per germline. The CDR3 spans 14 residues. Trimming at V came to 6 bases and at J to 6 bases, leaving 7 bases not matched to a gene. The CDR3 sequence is CASSDPGTGGEQYF. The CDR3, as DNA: TGTGCCAGCAGCGACCCCGGGACAGGGGGCGAGCAGTACTTC.

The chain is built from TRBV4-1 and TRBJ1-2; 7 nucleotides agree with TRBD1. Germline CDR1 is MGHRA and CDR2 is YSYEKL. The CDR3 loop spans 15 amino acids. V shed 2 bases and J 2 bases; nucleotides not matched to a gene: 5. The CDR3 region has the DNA TGCGCCAGCAGCCAATCGGGACAGATCAACTATGGCTACACCTTC. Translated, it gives CASSQSGQINYGYTF.

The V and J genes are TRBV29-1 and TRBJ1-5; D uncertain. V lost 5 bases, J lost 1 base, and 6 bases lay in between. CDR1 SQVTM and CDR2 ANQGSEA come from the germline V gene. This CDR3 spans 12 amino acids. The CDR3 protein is CSVWESNQPQHF. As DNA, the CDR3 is TGCAGCGTTTGGGAGAGCAATCAGCCCCAGCATTTT.

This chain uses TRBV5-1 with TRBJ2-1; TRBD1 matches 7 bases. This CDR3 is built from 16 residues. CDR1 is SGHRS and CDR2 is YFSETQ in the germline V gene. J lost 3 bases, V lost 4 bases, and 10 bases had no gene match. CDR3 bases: TGCGCCAGCAGCGTCGACAGGGTTGCAGGCTACAATGAGCAGTTCTTC. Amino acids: CASSVDRVAGYNEQFF.

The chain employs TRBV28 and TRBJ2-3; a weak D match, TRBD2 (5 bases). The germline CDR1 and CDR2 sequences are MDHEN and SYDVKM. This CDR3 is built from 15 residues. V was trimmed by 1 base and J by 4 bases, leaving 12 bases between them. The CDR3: CASSLSGSGADTQYF. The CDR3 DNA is TGTGCCAGCAGTTTATCCGGGTCCGGGGCAGATACGCAGTATTTT. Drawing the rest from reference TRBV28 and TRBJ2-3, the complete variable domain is DVKVTQSSRYLVKRTGEKVFLECVQDMDHENMFWYRQDPGLGLRLIYFSYDVKMKEKGDIPEGYSVSREKKERFSLILESASTNQTSMYLCASSLSGSGADTQYFGPGTRLTVL.

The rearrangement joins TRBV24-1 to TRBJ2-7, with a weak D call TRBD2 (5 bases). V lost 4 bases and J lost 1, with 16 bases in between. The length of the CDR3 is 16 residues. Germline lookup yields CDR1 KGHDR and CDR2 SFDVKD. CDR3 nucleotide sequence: TGTGCCACCAGTGACACGACGGTTTCGGGATCCTACGAGCAGTACTTC. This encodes CATSDTTVSGSYEQYF.

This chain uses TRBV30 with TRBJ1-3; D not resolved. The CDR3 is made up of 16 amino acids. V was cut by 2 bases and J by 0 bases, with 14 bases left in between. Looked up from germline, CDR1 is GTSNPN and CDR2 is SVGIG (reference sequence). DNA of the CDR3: TGTGCCTGGAGTAGGTCTCGAACTAACTCTGGAAACACCATATATTTT. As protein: CAWSRSRTNSGNTIYF.

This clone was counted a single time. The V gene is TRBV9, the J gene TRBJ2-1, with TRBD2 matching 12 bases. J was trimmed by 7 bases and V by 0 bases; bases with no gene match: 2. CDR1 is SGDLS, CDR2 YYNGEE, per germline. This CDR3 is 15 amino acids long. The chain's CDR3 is CASSVGLAGGNEQFF. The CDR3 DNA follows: TGTGCCAGCAGCGTAGGGCTAGCGGGAGGGAATGAGCAGTTCTTC.